Below, 27 T cell receptor beta chains from the same sample are listed, as sequenced in a study of blood T cell repertoires in COVID-19. Some clones are missing from TCRdb's copy, which holds only in-frame ones; the method was immunoSEQ multiplex PCR. Here the sample spans about 300,000 clones, about 81% being singletons. Input material: peripheral blood. The receptors here all came from a human donor with COVID-19, enrolled during active disease. The donor label of this sample is uncertain.

The chain recombines TRBV10-3 with TRBJ1-2; no firm D call. The V gene lost 7 bases and the J gene lost 2 bases, with 14 bases spanning the gap. Germline CDR1 is ENHRY and CDR2 is SYGVKD. CDR3 length equals 14 residues. CDR3 DNA sequence: TGTGCCATCACCGAAGGTAGGGAGAACTATGGCTACACCTTC. Translation gives CAITEGRENYGYTF.

The chain joins TRBV5-1 to TRBJ2-3; possible D gene TRBD1, 6 bases. This CDR3 region has 15 residues. Germline V gene data show CDR1 as SGHRS and CDR2 as YFSETQ. V was trimmed by 4 bases and J by 3 bases, leaving 15 bases between them. CDR3 sequence reads: CASSPNTGTTDTQYF. The CDR3 DNA is TGCGCCAGCAGCCCAAACACAGGGACGACAGATACGCAGTATTTT.

The rearrangement joins TRBV11-3 to TRBJ2-3; TRBD1 matches at 7 bases. This CDR3 contains 16 residues. The germline gives CDR1 SGHNT, CDR2 YENEEA. The V segment lost 5 bases and the J segment 0 bases; nucleotides outside the gene matches: 8. This CDR3 reads CASSPGQPTSTDTQYF. DNA for the CDR3: TGTGCCAGCAGCCCGGGACAGCCCACTAGCACAGATACGCAGTATTTT.

The CDR3 region has the DNA TGTGCCAGCAGCCAAGCAGGAGAGACCCAGTACTTC. It encodes CASSQAGETQYF. The V call is TRBV3-1 (or the pseudogene TRBV3-2), the J call TRBJ2-5, with D unclear. Trimming left V 1 base short and J 4 bases short, with 4 bases between. The length of the CDR3 is 12 residues. Germline CDR1 and CDR2: LGHDT and YNNKEL (reference sequence).

The gene calls are TRBV5-1 and TRBJ2-7, with D possibly being TRBD1 (5 bases). Germline V gives CDR1 SGHRS, CDR2 YFSETQ. Trimming cost V 0 bases and J 0 bases, with 13 bases left between them. This CDR3 comprises 16 residues. The CDR3: CASSLAIRGPSYEQYF. The CDR3 DNA follows: TGCGCCAGCAGCTTGGCCATTAGGGGCCCCTCCTACGAGCAGTACTTC. The entire variable domain, with the rest obtained from reference TRBV5-1 and TRBJ2-7, is as follows: KAGVTQTPRYLIKTRGQQVTLSCSPISGHRSVSWYQQTPGQGLQFLFEYFSETQRNKGNFPGRFSGRQFSNSRSEMNVSTLELGDSALYLCASSLAIRGPSYEQYFGPGTRLTVT.

V and J are TRBV7-3 and TRBJ2-1; the D is unclear. V was clipped by 5 bases and J by 7 bases, with 9 bases between them. The germline CDR1 and CDR2 sequences are SGHTA and FQGTGA. This CDR3 contains 12 residues. The CDR3 protein is CASSPDGNEQFF. As DNA, the CDR3 is TGTGCCAGCAGCCCCGACGGGAATGAGCAGTTCTTC.

This chain links TRBV28 with TRBJ1-2; no reliable D call. V lost 5 bases, J lost 4 bases, and 17 bases lay in between. The CDR3 runs to 15 residues. Germline V lookup: CDR1 MDHEN, CDR2 SYDVKM. In nucleotides, the CDR3 is TGTGCCAGCAGTCCGGAGGCTTCCCCCCGCTATGGCTACACCTTC. Protein: CASSPEASPRYGYTF.

V usage is TRBV7-3 and J usage is TRBJ2-1; 12 nucleotides line up with TRBD2. The CDR3 length is 17 residues. Germline assignment: CDR1 SGHTA and CDR2 FQGTGA. V lost 5 bases, J lost 6 bases, and 11 bases stayed unmatched. Here the CDR3 reads CASSASSGRARGNEQFF. The DNA for the CDR3 is TGTGCCAGCAGCGCCTCTAGCGGGAGGGCCAGAGGCAATGAGCAGTTCTTC. Full variable domain (missing parts from reference TRBV7-3 and TRBJ2-1): GAGVSQTPSNKVTEKGKYVELRCDPISGHTALYWYRQSLGQGPEFLIYFQGTGAADDSGLPNDRFFAVRPEGSVSTLKIQRTERGDSAVYLCASSASSGRARGNEQFFGPGTRLTVL.

The genes are TRBV2 and TRBJ2-7, with TRBD1 matching 8 bases. Looked up from germline, CDR1 is SNHLY and CDR2 is FYNNEI. The CDR3 length is 16 residues. Trimming removed 6 bases from V and 7 bases from J; junction bases left unmatched: 17. The CDR3 DNA follows: TGTGCCAGCAGCCCCAGAGGGGGGACAGGTCGCCGGGAGCAGTACTTC. This gives the protein CASSPRGGTGRREQYF. The variable domain in full, completed from reference TRBV2 and TRBJ2-7, reads EPEVTQTPSHQVTQMGQEVILRCVPISNHLYFYWYRQILGQKVEFLVSFYNNEISEKSEIFDDQFSVERPDGSNFTLKIRSTKLEDSAMYFCASSPRGGTGRREQYFGPGTRLTVT.

As regards this clone: The identical CDR3 is also encoded by other nucleotide sequences in the sample. The rearrangement uses TRBV5-1 and TRBJ2-3; D call uncertain. CDR3 length: 13 residues. The V gene lost 4 bases and the J gene lost 0 bases, with 6 bases spanning the gap. The V gene's germline CDR1 is SGHRS and CDR2 YFSETQ. The CDR3 bases are TGCGCCAGCAGCGTCACTAGCACAGATACGCAGTATTTT. Protein: CASSVTSTDTQYF.

The chain joins TRBV30 to TRBJ2-1, with 7 nucleotides matching TRBD2. Germline V gene lookup returns CDR1 GTSNPN and CDR2 SVGIG (reference sequence). The CDR3 has 14 residues. V shed 3 bases, J shed 9 bases, and the junction held 11 bases outside the gene matches. The CDR3 nucleotides read TGTGCCTGGAGCGGACTAGGGGTCGGTGGTGAGCAGTTCTTC. It translates to CAWSGLGVGGEQFF.

V is TRBV28 and J is TRBJ2-1; TRBD1 aligns across 8 bases. J was trimmed by 9 bases and V by 2 bases; bases with no gene match: 12. CDR3 length equals 16 residues. Germline assignment: CDR1 MDHEN and CDR2 SYDVKM. This CDR3 reads CASSLNVGQGLGEQFF. In nucleotides, the CDR3 is TGTGCCAGCAGTTTAAACGTAGGACAGGGATTAGGTGAGCAGTTCTTC.

This clone occurred once. The chain is built from TRBV18 and TRBJ1-1; 9 bases fit TRBD1. CDR1 is KGHSH, CDR2 LQKENI, per germline. CDR3 length equals 19 residues. The V gene end was trimmed by 2 bases and the J gene end by 2 bases; junction bases not matched to a gene: 15. DNA of the CDR3: TGTGCCAGCTCACCAGGATCAGCTACAGGGGGCTACCCCAACACTGAAGCTTTCTTT. Protein: CASSPGSATGGYPNTEAFF.

The chain recombines TRBV28 with TRBJ1-4, with TRBD1 matching over 12 bases. Trimming at V came to 6 bases and at J to 7 bases, leaving 6 bases not matched to a gene. There are 15 residues in the CDR3. From germline, CDR1 is MDHEN and CDR2 SYDVKM. In DNA, the CDR3 is TGTGCCAGCAGACTGGGACAGGGGGCAGGTGAAAAACTGTTTTTT. Its protein is CASRLGQGAGEKLFF.

The chain combines TRBV19 with TRBJ2-5; 8 bases fit TRBD2. V lost 1 base and J lost 1; bases outside the gene matches: 2. The CDR3 length is 15 residues. Germline lookup yields CDR1 LNHDA and CDR2 SQIVND (reference sequence). This CDR3 reads CASSIGAGGQETQYF. DNA of the CDR3: TGTGCCAGTAGTATAGGTGCGGGAGGCCAAGAGACCCAGTACTTC. The full variable domain, in which reference TRBV19 and TRBJ2-5 provide the parts outside the CDR3, is DGGITQSPKYLFRKEGQNVTLSCEQNLNHDAMYWYRQDPGQGLRLIYYSQIVNDFQKGDIAEGYSVSREKKESFPLTVTSAQKNPTAFYLCASSIGAGGQETQYFGPGTRLLVL.

The chain joins TRBV5-1 to TRBJ2-3; 13 nucleotides match TRBD2. From germline, CDR1 is SGHRS and CDR2 YFSETQ. There are 17 residues in the CDR3. Trimming cost V 4 bases and J 2 bases; bases outside gene matches: 7. The CDR3 coding sequence is TGCGCCAGCAGCAGGGGACTAGCGGGATTAGTCACAGATACGCAGTATTTT. Protein product: CASSRGLAGLVTDTQYF.

The gene calls are TRBV19 and TRBJ2-2, with 8 bases matching TRBD1. CDR3 size: 14 residues. Trimming at V came to 8 bases and at J to 0 bases, leaving 2 bases not matched to a gene. The germline CDR1 and CDR2 sequences are LNHDA and SQIVND (reference sequence). Written as DNA, the CDR3 is TGTGCCAGTGACAGGGGACCGAACACCGGGGAGCTGTTTTTT. Its protein product is CASDRGPNTGELFF.

V is TRBV7-2 and J is TRBJ1-4; 10 nucleotides align to TRBD1. The CDR3 has 16 amino acids. The germline V gene has CDR1 SGHTA and CDR2 FQGNSA. Germline trimming cut 3 bases from V and 8 bases from J; bases unmatched to any gene: 9. CDR3 DNA sequence: TGTGCCAGCAGCTTCCAGGGACAGGGGTTCGGCGAAAAACTGTTTTTT. It specifies CASSFQGQGFGEKLFF.

The chain employs TRBV6-2 or TRBV6-3 and TRBJ2-3; TRBD2 matches 8 bases. V shed 5 bases and J 4 bases; nucleotides not matched to a gene: 11. CDR3 length: 16 residues. CDR1 is MNHEY, CDR2 SVGEGT, per germline. The DNA of the CDR3 is TGTGCCAGCAGTACCAACTCCGGGACTAGAGCAGATACGCAGTATTTT. This codes for CASSTNSGTRADTQYF.

This clone was seen a handful of times. The CDR3 reads CASSPHQGQTNTEAFF. As DNA, the CDR3 is TGTGCCAGCAGCCCCCACCAGGGACAGACAAACACTGAAGCTTTCTTT. This chain uses TRBV3-1 (or the pseudogene TRBV3-2) with TRBJ1-1; 7 positions agree with TRBD1. Germline trimming cut 4 bases from V and 2 bases from J; bases unmatched to any gene: 10. There are 16 residues in the CDR3. The germline V gene encodes CDR1 LGHDT and CDR2 YNNKEL (reference sequence).

The chain is built from TRBV30 and TRBJ1-6; TRBD1 might be the D (5 bases). The CDR3 consists of 13 residues. V gave up 1 base and J gave up 14 bases, with 15 bases separating them. In germline, CDR1 is GTSNPN, CDR2 SVGIG (reference sequence). CDR3 DNA sequence: TGTGCCTGGAGTGGCACAGGCCTGTTAGCCCTCCACTTT. Its protein product is CAWSGTGLLALHF.

The V call is TRBV13, the J call TRBJ1-3; D perhaps matches TRBD1 (5 bases). CDR1 and CDR2 from the germline V gene are PRHDT and FYEKMQ (reference sequence). Trimming cost V 4 bases and J 0 bases, with 16 bases left between them. There are 17 residues in the CDR3. The CDR3 reads CASSYQTGDRSGNTIYF. The DNA of the CDR3 is TGTGCCAGCAGCTACCAAACAGGTGATCGCTCTGGAAACACCATATATTTT.

This chain links TRBV7-3 with TRBJ2-3, with TRBD1 as a possible D gene (5 bases). The ends were cut back, 5 bases at V and 4 bases at J, with 16 bases in the middle. Germline V lookup: CDR1 SGHTA, CDR2 FQGTGA. The CDR3 totals 15 residues. The CDR3 loop is CASSPMGRVSDTQYF. DNA of the CDR3: TGTGCCAGCAGCCCAATGGGCAGGGTTTCAGATACGCAGTATTTT.

The rearrangement uses TRBV28 and TRBJ1-6; TRBD1 matches 9 bases. The CDR3 length is 15 residues. Germline V lookup: CDR1 MDHEN, CDR2 SYDVKM. V trimming: 1 base; J trimming: 6 bases; junction bases outside the gene matches: 1. Here the CDR3 reads CASSLYRGLNSPLHF. The CDR3 coding sequence is TGTGCCAGCAGTTTATACAGGGGGCTTAATTCACCCCTCCACTTT.

The V call is TRBV6-5, the J call TRBJ1-4; possibly TRBD1 for D (6 bases). This CDR3 contains 14 residues. V shed 7 bases and J shed 6 bases, with 15 bases lying between them. Germline lookup yields CDR1 MNHEY and CDR2 SVGAGI. The CDR3 reads CASTSGGADEKLFF. Written as DNA, the CDR3 is TGTGCCAGCACTTCGGGGGGCGCCGATGAAAAACTGTTTTTT.

DNA of the CDR3: TGTGCCAGCAGTCCAGACCTAGCGGGAGGGTACAATGAGCAGTTCTTC. Protein: CASSPDLAGGYNEQFF. This chain links TRBV7-2 with TRBJ2-1; 12 nucleotides match TRBD2. Germline V gene lookup returns CDR1 SGHTA and CDR2 FQGNSA. V was clipped by 6 bases and J by 4 bases; unmatched bases: 7. CDR3 size: 16 residues.

The chain links TRBV27 to TRBJ1-6; 7 nucleotides line up with TRBD1. The V and J ends lost 5 bases and 5 bases, in that order; junction bases with no gene match: 6. The germline V gene encodes CDR1 MNHEY and CDR2 SMNVEV (reference sequence). The CDR3 totals 15 residues. The CDR3: CASSADRVNNSPLHF. The CDR3 DNA is TGTGCCAGCAGTGCCGACAGGGTGAATAATTCACCCCTCCACTTT.